Here is one T cell receptor beta chain with its context. The data originate from a study of monozygotic twins with inflammatory bowel disease. The CDR3 is 16 amino acids. TCRdb reworked the 5' RACE reads into one entry per CDR3 protein, no DNA. The sample data list approximately 420,000 distinct CDR3 sequences. The sample comprised blood. The chain is built from TRBV12-3 or TRBV12-4 and TRBJ2-3; TCRdb's D call, TRBD2, is unchecked because there is no DNA. The clonotype comes from a human donor with ulcerative colitis or Crohn's disease, or a healthy co-twin of an affected twin (not recorded which). The CDR3 sequence: CASSFHLSGNTDTQYF.